The clone carrying this TCR beta chain was detected only once. As yet, its antigen is unknown. Germline V CDR1 and CDR2: LNHDA, SQIVND (reference sequence). Between the trimmed V and J ends, which lost 6 bases and 9 bases, there was a span of 15 bases. This CDR3 contains 12 residues. The record originates from a study of cytomegalovirus exposure and HLA in healthy donors. Both 60 Vbeta primers and 13 Jbeta primers went into the PCR. Only in-frame clones appear in the TCRdb table, and some are missing; sequencing was by immunoSEQ multiplex PCR. The top ten clones hold around 2% of a sample with around 130,000 clones, just under 80% of them seen once. Study-level results: A later analysis found common viral pathogens apparently linked to several of the most significant clusters. There was a cluster of highly shared sequence variants that was likely a sequencing artifact. Most of the TCR beta V segments (in an earlier analysis) were productive either about 87% or about 30% of the time.

The sequencing sample was made of PBMCs. The TCR sequence derives from a woman in her forties in good health and CMV-seronegative. The rearrangement joins TRBV19 to TRBJ2-7; D may be TRBD2 (5 bases). For the CDR3, the DNA is TGTGCCAGTAGCCCTGGGTCTCGGGGGCAGTACTTC. This gives the protein CASSPGSRGQYF.